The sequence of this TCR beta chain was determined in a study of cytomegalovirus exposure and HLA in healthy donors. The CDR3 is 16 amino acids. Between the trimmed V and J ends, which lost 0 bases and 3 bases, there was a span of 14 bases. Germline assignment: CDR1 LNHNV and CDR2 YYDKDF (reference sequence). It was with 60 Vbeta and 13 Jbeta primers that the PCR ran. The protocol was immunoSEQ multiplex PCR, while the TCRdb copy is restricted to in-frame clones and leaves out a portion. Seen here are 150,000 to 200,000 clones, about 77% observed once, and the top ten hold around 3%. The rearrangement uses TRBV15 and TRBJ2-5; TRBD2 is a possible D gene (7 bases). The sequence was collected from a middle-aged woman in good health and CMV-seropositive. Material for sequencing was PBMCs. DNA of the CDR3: TGTGCCACCAGCAGAGATCAAGCGGGGACAAAAGAGACCCAGTACTTC. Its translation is CATSRDQAGTKETQYF.